This TCR beta chain was identified during a study of cytomegalovirus exposure and HLA in healthy donors. Study-level information: An analysis done earlier identified almost 120 million unique TCR beta sequences from around 180 million T cells.

Study conclusions and caveats: HLA-A and HLA-B allele assignments for most subjects were reportedly predicted accurately using TCR beta sequences. The study recorded 160 or so TCR beta chains that were cytomegalovirus-associated.

Germline V gives CDR1 SGHTA, CDR2 FQGNSA. The trim removed 4 bases at V and 8 bases at J, leaving 5 bases unmatched. The CDR3 extends over 13 amino acids. The PCR ran on 60 Vbeta and 13 Jbeta primers. Method: immunoSEQ multiplex PCR; TCRdb's copy keeps in-frame clones and lacks some. The repertoire holds some 160,000 clones, with approximately 81% as singletons. With regard to this clone: The target antigen is unknown.

This TCR was sampled from a man aged 50 to 59 in good health and CMV-seropositive. The chain has TRBV7-2 and TRBJ1-2; 9 positions match TRBD1. Source material: PBMCs. The CDR3 loop is CASSSQGAWGYTF. CDR3 DNA: TGTGCCAGCAGCTCACAGGGGGCGTGGGGCTACACCTTC.